The clone carrying this T cell receptor (beta chain) appeared a single time. TCRdb's table, derived via immunoSEQ multiplex PCR, lists solely in-frame clones and lacks some. Of a few hundred thousand clones listed, roughly 80% are singletons. The sample comes from a study of blood T cell repertoires in COVID-19. Material for sequencing was PBMCs or T cells enriched from blood (not recorded which). This clonotype originated in a man aged 35-49 years who had been exposed to COVID-19.

CDR3 in amino acids: CASSYSLVRDGYTF. For the CDR3, the DNA is TGTGCCAGCAGTTACTCGTTAGTGAGGGATGGCTACACCTTC. J is TRBJ1-2 and V is TRBV6-5; D gene unclear. Germline V CDR1 and CDR2: MNHEY, SVGAGI. With 0 bases removed from V and 6 bases from J, the gap between germline ends came to 11 bases. CDR3 length: 14 amino acids.